Described below is a single T cell receptor (beta chain) sequence and its context. The antigen is unknown. Data came from immunoSEQ multiplex PCR; TCRdb stores just in-frame clones and leaves some out. The profile covers under 150,000 clones, with around 90% appearing a single time and almost 8% taken by the ten largest. This entry is derived from a study of cytomegalovirus exposure and HLA in healthy donors. Germline V gene data show CDR1 as SQVTM and CDR2 as ANQGSEA. This CDR3 comprises 15 residues. V was pared by 3 bases and J by 2 bases, with 7 bases of the junction left unmatched. Study-wide points: It was 164 TCR beta chains that were listed as cytomegalovirus-associated.

The receptor's source is a woman younger than 35 in good health and CMV-seropositive. Sequenced material: PBMCs. The chain has TRBV29-1 and TRBJ2-3; 8 nucleotides agree with TRBD1. Here the CDR3 reads CSVEYGTGDTDTQYF. As DNA, the CDR3 is TGCAGCGTTGAGTACGGGACAGGAGACACAGATACGCAGTATTTT.